Below, 13 T cell receptor beta chains from the same sample are listed, as sequenced in a study of cytomegalovirus exposure and HLA in healthy donors. The PCR had 60 Vbeta and 13 Jbeta primers. The table came from immunoSEQ multiplex PCR; TCRdb's copy has only in-frame clones and leaves some out. Its listing shows 150,000 to 200,000 clones. Sequenced sample: PBMCs. These receptor sequences come from a man aged 25 to 45 in good health and CMV-seronegative.

This rearrangement joins TRBV27 to TRBJ1-2; maybe TRBD1 (5 bases). V was clipped by 3 bases and J by 3 bases, with 8 bases between them. The length of the CDR3 is 13 residues. In germline, CDR1 is MNHEY, CDR2 SMNVEV (reference sequence). The CDR3 nucleotides are TGTGCCAGCAGTTTGGGGCAGCACTATGGCTACACCTTC. Translating it yields CASSLGQHYGYTF.

J is TRBJ1-3 and V is TRBV9; no reliable D call. The CDR3 has 16 amino acids. V lost 3 bases and J 4 bases, leaving 17 bases between the germline ends. The germline gives CDR1 SGDLS, CDR2 YYNGEE. CDR3 loop: CASSAALTSGGNTIYF. CDR3 DNA: TGTGCCAGCAGCGCCGCTCTAACCAGCGGAGGAAACACCATATATTTT.

The chain has TRBV7-2 and TRBJ2-1; TRBD2 might be the D (5 bases). CDR1 is SGHTA, CDR2 FQGNSA, per germline. Trimming removed 4 bases at V and 9 bases at J, with 19 bases between. This CDR3 spans 15 amino acids. CDR3 amino acids: CASSSFEGASVEQFF. The DNA of the CDR3 is TGTGCCAGCAGCTCCTTCGAGGGTGCCTCGGTTGAGCAGTTCTTC.

The rearrangement joins TRBV7-6 to TRBJ2-5; D unclear. The V end lost 5 bases, the J end lost 7 bases, and 8 bases lay between the germline ends. The CDR3 spans 11 residues. Germline loops: CDR1 SGHVS, CDR2 FNYEAQ. CDR3 region: CASSLSGTQYF. In nucleotides, the CDR3 is TGTGCCAGCAGCCTATCCGGGACCCAGTACTTC.

The chain couples TRBV18 to TRBJ2-7; 9 nucleotides align to TRBD2. This CDR3 has 14 amino acids. The V and J ends lost 6 bases and 0 bases, in that order; junction bases with no gene match: 3. The germline V gene has CDR1 KGHSH and CDR2 LQKENI. The CDR3 region has the DNA TGTGCCAGCTCCCCTAGCGGGACCTCCTACGAGCAGTACTTC. It yields the protein CASSPSGTSYEQYF.

J is TRBJ2-5 and V is TRBV5-4; 11 bases agree with TRBD1. CDR1 is SGHNT and CDR2 is YYREEE in the germline V gene (reference sequence). V shed 4 bases and J 5 bases; nucleotides not matched to a gene: 4. There are 14 residues in the CDR3. The CDR3 reads CASSVDRGRETQYF. CDR3 in DNA: TGTGCCAGCAGCGTGGACAGGGGGCGGGAGACCCAGTACTTC.

The J gene is TRBJ2-3, the V gene TRBV14; D is perhaps TRBD2 (6 bases). V lost 0 bases to trimming and J lost 8 bases, with 27 bases between them. The germline gives CDR1 SGHDN, CDR2 FVKESK. This CDR3 has 19 amino acids. The CDR3 here is CASSQDLLGTPTTGGTQYF. CDR3 nucleotide sequence: TGTGCCAGCAGCCAAGATCTGTTGGGGACTCCCACCACCGGGGGTACGCAGTATTTT.

The chain uses TRBV4-1 and TRBJ1-5; D perhaps matches TRBD1 (6 bases). CDR1 and CDR2 from the germline V gene are MGHRA and YSYEKL. The CDR3 sequence is 20 residues long. V was pared by 1 base and J by 4 bases, with 26 bases between. The CDR3 DNA is TGCGCCAGCAGCCAAGGAGGGCTTGGGCAGGGGAGTATCGGGAATCAGCCCCAGCATTTT. Amino acid sequence: CASSQGGLGQGSIGNQPQHF.

The gene calls are TRBV27 and TRBJ2-7, with TRBD2 identical over 12 bases. This CDR3 is built from 14 residues. Germline V lookup: CDR1 MNHEY, CDR2 SMNVEV (reference sequence). The trim removed 4 bases at V and 2 bases at J, leaving 0 bases unmatched. The CDR3 DNA is TGTGCCAGCAGTTCTAGCGGGAGGGCCTACGAGCAGTACTTC. This gives the protein CASSSSGRAYEQYF.

In regard to this clone: The junction and the germline gene differ at one end; a read error may be behind it. The chain is built from TRBV5-4 and TRBJ2-3; D not resolved. This CDR3 region has 11 residues. Per the germline V gene, CDR1 is SGHNT and CDR2 is YYREEE (reference sequence). The CDR3 sequence is CASSLSDTQYF. In DNA, the CDR3 is TGTGCCAGCAGCTTGTCAGATACACAGTATTTT. The variable domain in full, completed from reference TRBV5-4 and TRBJ2-3, reads ETGVTQSPTHLIKTRGQQVTLRCSSQSGHNTVSWYQQALGQGPQFIFQYYREEENGRGNFPPRFSGLQFPNYSSELNVNALELDDSALYLCASSLSDTQYFGPGTRLTVL.

The chain carries TRBV7-2 and TRBJ1-1; perhaps TRBD1 as D (5 bases). Trimming pared 5 bases from V and 3 bases from J, leaving 13 bases between. This CDR3 comprises 14 residues. Germline values: CDR1 SGHTA, CDR2 FQGNSA. The CDR3 DNA reads as TGTGCCAGCAGCGAAGACAGTGGATACACTGAAGCTTTCTTT. Its translation is CASSEDSGYTEAFF.

For the CDR3, the DNA is TGTGCCAGCAGCGCGGGACATTTTAATGAAAAACTGTTTTTT. It yields the protein CASSAGHFNEKLFF. The chain has TRBV9 and TRBJ1-4; D possibly corresponds to TRBD1 (6 bases). V lost 3 bases and J 4 bases, leaving 10 bases between the germline ends. CDR3 length: 14 residues. Per germline, CDR1 SGDLS and CDR2 YYNGEE.

The chain joins TRBV7-2 to TRBJ1-2, with a possible D match to TRBD1 (5 bases). CDR1 is SGHTA, CDR2 FQGNSA, per germline. The CDR3 is 14 residues long. V was pared by 1 base and J by 8 bases, with 14 bases between. CDR3 bases: TGTGCCAGCAGCTTAGGCGGCAGGGTGAGGGGCTACACCTTC. Amino acid sequence: CASSLGGRVRGYTF.